This note documents a single T cell receptor beta chain sequence. Its antigen is still unknown. The ends were cut back, 3 bases at V and 0 bases at J, with 12 bases in the middle. This CDR3 is 15 amino acids long. Germline CDR1 reads SGDLS; CDR2 reads YYNGEE. From the 5' RACE reads, TCRdb called clonotypes with MiXCR, one entry per CDR3 protein. This sample has about 420,000 distinct CDR3 sequences, with approximately 20% found just once. The data were taken from a study of CD8 T cells in ankylosing spondylitis. Whole-study findings and limits: The study looked at matched synovial fluid samples from ankylosing spondylitis patients. Disease-linked clones were reported to be significantly enriched there. It appeared that ankylosing spondylitis blood was characterized by a TCR beta motif of about 8 highly homologous variants.

The receptor's source is a male donor with ankylosing spondylitis. Sequencing used blood, either unsorted or a sorted T cell fraction (not recorded which). V is TRBV9 and J is TRBJ1-1; D ambiguous. DNA of the CDR3: TGTGCCAGCAGCGCTATACAGCAGATGAACACTGAAGCTTTCTTT. This gives the protein CASSAIQQMNTEAFF.